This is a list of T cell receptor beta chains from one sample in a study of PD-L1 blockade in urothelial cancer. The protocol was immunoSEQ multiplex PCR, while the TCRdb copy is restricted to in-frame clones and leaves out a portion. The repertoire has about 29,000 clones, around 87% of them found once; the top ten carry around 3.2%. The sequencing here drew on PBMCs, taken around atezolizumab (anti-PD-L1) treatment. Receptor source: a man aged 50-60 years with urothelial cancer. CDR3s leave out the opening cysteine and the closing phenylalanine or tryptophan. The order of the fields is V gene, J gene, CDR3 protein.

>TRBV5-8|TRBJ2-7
ASSLETNSYEQY
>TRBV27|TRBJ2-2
ASSFLPSSPGELF
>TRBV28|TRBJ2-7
ASSFHLAELSYEQY
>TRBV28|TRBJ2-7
ASAETSGSFFSSYEQY
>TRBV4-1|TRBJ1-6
ASSLQEQGNSPLH
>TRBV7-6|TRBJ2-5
ASSFGHLKTQY
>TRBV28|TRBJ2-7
ASGGARRASSYEQY
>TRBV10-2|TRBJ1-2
ASSRDKNYGYT
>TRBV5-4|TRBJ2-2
ASSSQRGGPDGELF
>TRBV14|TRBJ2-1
ASSQGRDSGIHRYNEQF
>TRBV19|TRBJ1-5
ASNRGFKGQPQH
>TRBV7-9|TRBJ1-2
ASSLRQAPGYT
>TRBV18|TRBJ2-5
ASSPLPSQETQY
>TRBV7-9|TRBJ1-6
ASSVWTGQRYNSPLH
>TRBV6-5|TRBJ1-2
ASSKTGGNYGYT
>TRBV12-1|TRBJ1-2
ASSPPPGGYT
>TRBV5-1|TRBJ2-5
ASSEGGRGRGETQY
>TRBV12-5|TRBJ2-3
ASGRSGTDTQY
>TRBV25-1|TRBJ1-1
ASSSQGQGEAF